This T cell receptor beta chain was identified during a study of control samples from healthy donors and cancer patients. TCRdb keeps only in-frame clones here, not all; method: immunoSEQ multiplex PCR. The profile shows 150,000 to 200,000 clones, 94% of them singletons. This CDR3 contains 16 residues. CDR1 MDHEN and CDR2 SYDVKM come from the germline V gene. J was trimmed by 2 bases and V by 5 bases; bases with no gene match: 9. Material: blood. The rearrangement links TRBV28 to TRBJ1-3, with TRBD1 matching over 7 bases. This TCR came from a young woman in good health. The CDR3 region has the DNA TGTGCCAGCAGTCCCCCAAGGACAGGCACTGGAAACACCATATATTTT. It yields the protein CASSPPRTGTGNTIYF.